The 30 T cell receptor beta chains below were found in one sample sequenced in a study of sequential checkpoint blockade in melanoma. Treatment defined: randomized to nivolumab then ipilimumab (arm A) or the reverse (arm B). The repertoire was sequenced with immunoSEQ multiplex PCR; TCRdb's copy has only in-frame clones and lacks some. The data show under 25,000 clones, around two thirds seen once. The starting material was CD8+ T cells sorted from blood (inferred from file names), obtained from a patient given nivolumab and ipilimumab in sequence. All receptors come from a human donor with melanoma.

The J gene is TRBJ2-7, the V gene TRBV4-1; tentative D call: TRBD2 (6 bases). The V end was cut by 1 base, the J end by 3 bases, with 16 bases between. The germline V gene encodes CDR1 MGHRA and CDR2 YSYEKL. The CDR3 consists of 16 residues. CDR3 DNA: TGCGCCAGCAGCCAAGGACCGCGGGGTCTGAGCTACGAGCAGTACTTC. Encoded protein: CASSQGPRGLSYEQYF.

The rearrangement uses TRBV27 and TRBJ2-1; 7 bases line up with TRBD2. Germline lookup yields CDR1 MNHEY and CDR2 SMNVEV (reference sequence). V was pared by 7 bases and J by 2 bases, with 8 bases of the junction left unmatched. There are 15 residues in the CDR3. The CDR3 loop reads CASKSGMVTYNEQFF. CDR3 bases: TGTGCCAGCAAGAGCGGGATGGTCACCTACAATGAGCAGTTCTTC.

The chain carries TRBV5-5 and TRBJ1-2, with D perhaps matching TRBD1 (6 bases). The germline gives CDR1 SGHKS, CDR2 YYEKEE (reference sequence). Deletions cut 0 bases from V and 7 bases from J, with 16 bases between. The CDR3 loop spans 15 amino acids. CDR3 sequence reads: CASSLVGGQVPGYTF. Written as DNA, the CDR3 is TGTGCCAGCAGCTTGGTTGGGGGCCAGGTACCTGGCTACACCTTC. Based on the CDR3 plus reference TRBV5-5 and TRBJ1-2, the full variable domain is DAGVTQSPTHLIKTRGQQVTLRCSPISGHKSVSWYQQVLGQGPQFIFQYYEKEERGRGNFPDRFSARQFPNYSSELNVNALLLGDSALYLCASSLVGGQVPGYTFGSGTRLTVV.

A single count supports this clone. The V gene is TRBV5-1, the J gene TRBJ2-7, with 9 bases lining up with TRBD1. This CDR3 has 14 amino acids. The V gene's germline CDR1 is SGHRS and CDR2 YFSETQ. V was clipped by 4 bases and J by 5 bases; unmatched bases: 7. The CDR3 DNA reads TGCGCCAGCAGCCCGGGACAGGGAGAGAACGAGCAGTACTTC. This encodes CASSPGQGENEQYF.

This chain uses TRBV10-3 with TRBJ1-1; 8 nucleotides agree with TRBD1. The CDR3 totals 18 residues. The germline gives CDR1 ENHRY, CDR2 SYGVKD. V shed 6 bases and J 2 bases; nucleotides not matched to a gene: 17. The CDR3 sequence is CAIRARDGRTGINTEAFF. In nucleotides, the CDR3 is TGTGCCATCAGGGCGAGGGATGGTCGGACAGGGATTAACACTGAAGCTTTCTTT.

The CDR3: CASNDRSMYEQYF. For the CDR3, the DNA is TGTGCCAGCAATGACAGGTCTATGTACGAGCAGTACTTC. The chain carries TRBV6-5 and TRBJ2-7; a possible D gene is TRBD1 (6 bases). The germline V gene encodes CDR1 MNHEY and CDR2 SVGAGI. The CDR3 extends over 13 amino acids. V was pared by 7 bases and J by 4 bases, with 14 bases between.

The V call is TRBV27, the J call TRBJ2-1; TRBD1 might be the D (6 bases). The CDR3 sequence is 13 residues long. Between the trimmed V and J ends, which lost 5 bases and 8 bases, there was a span of 13 bases. Germline V gene lookup returns CDR1 MNHEY and CDR2 SMNVEV (reference sequence). The CDR3 DNA sequence: TGTGCCAGCAGTCTACCTAGACAGGATGAGCAGTTCTTC. Translating gives CASSLPRQDEQFF.

The V and J genes are TRBV5-4 and TRBJ2-2; D remains ambiguous. CDR1 SGHNT and CDR2 YYREEE come from the germline V gene (reference sequence). The V end was cut by 3 bases, the J end by 4 bases, with 7 bases between. CDR3 size: 13 residues. This CDR3 reads CASSSGVTGELFF. CDR3 in DNA: TGTGCCAGCAGCTCCGGAGTCACCGGGGAGCTGTTTTTT.

This clone appeared a single time. Here the CDR3 DNA reads TGTGCCAGCAGAAAGGGGACAGGGGATGGCTACGAGCAGTACTTC. Translated, it gives CASRKGTGDGYEQYF. The chain recombines TRBV2 with TRBJ2-5, with 10 bases identical to TRBD1. The last part of the DNA fits TRBJ2-7 better; the J call may be wrong. There are 15 residues in the CDR3. The germline V gene has CDR1 SNHLY and CDR2 FYNNEI.

The chain links TRBV5-5 to TRBJ2-7; possibly TRBD1 for D (5 bases). The V and J ends lost 0 bases and 2 bases respectively, with 6 bases between them. Germline V gene lookup returns CDR1 SGHKS and CDR2 YYEKEE (reference sequence). This CDR3 comprises 13 residues. CDR3 sequence (DNA): TGTGCCAGCAGCTTGGAGGGGCCCTACGAGCAGTACTTC. Translated, it gives CASSLEGPYEQYF.

Only a few counts were recorded for this clone. For the CDR3, the DNA is TGTGCCAGCAGCTTAAAACCGGGACAGGGACACTACGAGCAGTACTTC. It is translated as CASSLKPGQGHYEQYF. The chain links TRBV5-4 to TRBJ2-7; 9 bases match TRBD1. V was pared by 2 bases and J by 3 bases, with 9 bases of the junction left unmatched. CDR1 is SGHNT and CDR2 is YYREEE in the germline V gene (reference sequence). The CDR3 runs 16 residues.

The genes are TRBV6-6 and TRBJ1-1, with 7 nucleotides matching TRBD1. Germline V CDR1 and CDR2: MNHNY, SVGAGI (reference sequence). With 7 bases clipped from V and 6 bases from J, the junction kept 8 bases outside the gene matches. The CDR3 runs 13 residues. The CDR3 sequence is CASTPTGTAEAFF. As DNA, the CDR3 is TGTGCCAGCACCCCTACAGGGACAGCTGAAGCTTTCTTT.

The chain couples TRBV9 to TRBJ1-4, with a possible D match to TRBD1 (6 bases). The CDR3 spans 16 residues. V was trimmed by 0 bases and J by 5 bases, leaving 14 bases between them. Germline CDR1 and CDR2: SGDLS and YYNGEE. CDR3 in amino acids: CASSVGGAGVNEKLFF. The CDR3 nucleotides read TGTGCCAGCAGCGTAGGCGGAGCAGGGGTGAATGAAAAACTGTTTTTT.

The chain carries TRBV9 and TRBJ2-7; D not certain. The CDR3 covers 12 residues. Trimming removed 0 bases at V and 7 bases at J, with 8 bases between. CDR1 and CDR2 from the germline V gene are SGDLS and YYNGEE. The CDR3 sequence: CASSVANGEQYF. The CDR3 DNA follows: TGTGCCAGCAGCGTAGCTAACGGTGAGCAGTACTTC.

This chain links TRBV19 with TRBJ2-4, with D perhaps TRBD2 (6 bases). The CDR3 runs 14 residues. Germline V gene lookup returns CDR1 LNHDA and CDR2 SQIVND (reference sequence). The V end was cut by 4 bases, the J end by 3 bases, with 10 bases between. The CDR3 spells CASSRRDGKNIQYF. CDR3 nucleotides: TGTGCCAGTAGTAGGAGGGATGGCAAAAACATTCAGTACTTC.

V is TRBV5-4 and J is TRBJ2-2; TRBD1 aligns across 10 bases. V shed 4 bases and J 8 bases; nucleotides not matched to a gene: 11. From germline, CDR1 is SGHNT and CDR2 YYREEE (reference sequence). CDR3 length: 16 residues. CDR3 coding DNA: TGTGCCAGCAGCCTGGGCCCGGGACAGGGGAATGGGGAGCTGTTTTTT. Its translation is CASSLGPGQGNGELFF. The full variable domain, rest sourced from reference TRBV5-4 and TRBJ2-2, is ETGVTQSPTHLIKTRGQQVTLRCSSQSGHNTVSWYQQALGQGPQFIFQYYREEENGRGNFPPRFSGLQFPNYSSELNVNALELDDSALYLCASSLGPGQGNGELFFGEGSRLTVL.

This clone was found once. This chain uses TRBV5-1 with TRBJ2-7; 12 nucleotides line up with TRBD2. V lost 4 bases, J lost 3 bases, and 5 bases stayed unmatched. Germline V lookup: CDR1 SGHRS, CDR2 YFSETQ. The CDR3 is 15 residues long. CDR3 in DNA: TGCGCCAGCAGCATTTGGACTAGCGGGGACTACGAGCAGTACTTC. Amino acids: CASSIWTSGDYEQYF.

The rearrangement links TRBV4-2 to TRBJ2-2; 9 positions agree with TRBD2. Trimming cost V 0 bases and J 1 base; bases outside gene matches: 12. The germline gives CDR1 LGHNA, CDR2 YNFKEQ. The CDR3 consists of 20 residues. The CDR3 DNA is TGTGCCAGCAGCCAAGATCCGAGAAGTTGGACTAGCGAGAACACCGGGGAGCTGTTTTTT. Protein: CASSQDPRSWTSENTGELFF.

This clone was counted once. The chain joins TRBV28 to TRBJ2-7; possible D gene TRBD1, 5 bases. The V gene lost 6 bases and the J gene lost 7 bases, with 19 bases spanning the gap. CDR1 and CDR2 (germline): MDHEN, SYDVKM. The CDR3 consists of 14 residues. The CDR3, as DNA: TGTGCCAGCAGCCGCCTAGGCAGGGATCTGGAGCAGTACTTC. Its translation is CASSRLGRDLEQYF.

The chain couples TRBV9 to TRBJ2-3; D unclear. V was shortened by 0 bases and J by 6 bases, with 23 bases between the two germline ends. The V gene's germline CDR1 is SGDLS and CDR2 YYNGEE. This CDR3 is built from 18 residues. The CDR3 loop reads CASSVVPLDKVGPDTQYF. The CDR3 DNA sequence: TGTGCCAGCAGCGTAGTCCCTCTTGACAAGGTGGGCCCGGATACGCAGTATTTT.

The chain carries TRBV6-5 and TRBJ1-2, with no clear D. This CDR3 has 14 residues. The V gene lost 0 bases and the J gene lost 4 bases, with 9 bases spanning the gap. CDR1 MNHEY and CDR2 SVGAGI come from the germline V gene. CDR3 residues: CASSYSREAYGYTF. CDR3 sequence (DNA): TGTGCCAGCAGTTACTCCCGGGAGGCCTATGGCTACACCTTC.

The chain is built from TRBV7-2 and TRBJ2-7, with 7 bases identical to TRBD1. CDR1 SGHTA and CDR2 FQGNSA come from the germline V gene. The J segment lost 2 bases and the V segment lost 5 bases, leaving 9 bases of the junction unmatched. CDR3 length equals 15 residues. CDR3 residues: CASSPFIGTAYEQYF. The DNA of the CDR3 is TGTGCCAGCAGCCCCTTCATCGGGACAGCCTACGAGCAGTACTTC.

This chain connects TRBV13 to TRBJ2-5; 11 bases map to TRBD2. V lost 5 bases, J lost 9 bases, and 11 bases stayed unmatched. The germline V gene encodes CDR1 PRHDT and CDR2 FYEKMQ (reference sequence). This CDR3 spans 15 amino acids. The CDR3 DNA is TGTGCCAGCAGCGCTCGGACTAGCGGGCTGGAGGCCCAGTACTTC. Its protein product is CASSARTSGLEAQYF.

The J gene is TRBJ2-5, the V gene TRBV9; 12 bases are shared with TRBD1. Germline CDR1 SGDLS, CDR2 YYNGEE. The V and J ends lost 4 bases and 1 base, in that order; junction bases with no gene match: 14. The CDR3 sequence is 19 residues long. The CDR3 loop reads CASSHPSGTGGEFQETQYF. The CDR3, as DNA: TGTGCCAGCAGCCACCCATCCGGGACAGGGGGCGAATTCCAAGAGACCCAGTACTTC.

The chain joins TRBV19 to TRBJ2-1; TRBD2 agrees at 7 bases. V was clipped by 3 bases and J by 9 bases; unmatched bases: 5. Looked up from germline, CDR1 is LNHDA and CDR2 is SQIVND (reference sequence). This CDR3 spans 13 amino acids. The DNA for the CDR3 is TGTGCCAGTAGTATCGGCGGGGGAGGTGAGCAGTTCTTC. This encodes CASSIGGGGEQFF.

The chain has TRBV10-1 and TRBJ2-5; 12 bases align to TRBD2. The CDR3 loop spans 17 amino acids. Looked up from germline, CDR1 is WNHNN and CDR2 is SYGVQD (reference sequence). V gave up 0 bases and J gave up 1 base; unmatched junction bases: 3. The CDR3 sequence is CASSESLTSGSQETQYF. The CDR3 DNA reads as TGCGCCAGCAGTGAGTCGTTGACTAGCGGGAGCCAAGAGACCCAGTACTTC.

The rearrangement joins TRBV11-2 to TRBJ2-7, with a tentative D call TRBD1 (5 bases). The germline V gene has CDR1 SGHAT and CDR2 FQNNGV. The germline V and J ends were trimmed by 7 bases and 1 base, with 5 bases remaining between them. The CDR3 is made up of 11 amino acids. CDR3 loop: CASTGSYEQYF. Written as DNA, the CDR3 is TGTGCCAGCACAGGGTCCTACGAGCAGTACTTC.

This clone was seen only once. The rearrangement joins TRBV7-2 to TRBJ2-1; D not certain. Germline lookup yields CDR1 SGHTA and CDR2 FQGNSA. V lost 5 bases and J lost 5, with 10 bases in between. The CDR3 runs to 13 residues. This CDR3 is CASSTEFNNEQFF. The CDR3 bases are TGTGCCAGCAGCACCGAGTTTAACAATGAGCAGTTCTTC.

This sequence joins TRBV11-2 and TRBJ2-7, with TRBD2 identical over 14 bases. CDR3 size: 18 residues. Germline lookup yields CDR1 SGHAT and CDR2 FQNNGV. Trimming at V came to 6 bases and at J to 1 base, leaving 11 bases not matched to a gene. The CDR3 sequence: CASRGLAGEAETSYEQYF. The CDR3 coding sequence is TGTGCCAGCAGGGGACTAGCGGGAGAAGCAGAGACATCCTACGAGCAGTACTTC.

The chain uses TRBV29-1 and TRBJ1-1; 11 bases match TRBD1. Germline assignment: CDR1 SQVTM and CDR2 ANQGSEA. The CDR3 covers 12 residues. The junction had 10 bases not matched to a gene; V was cut back by 8 bases and J by 11 bases. CDR3 protein: CSYRTGGSGAFF. The CDR3 nucleotides are TGCAGCTACCGGACAGGGGGCTCAGGGGCTTTCTTT.